This T cell receptor (beta chain) was recorded in a study of T cell repertoires in cytomegalovirus infection. Study context: CMV infection together with matching HLA type was indicated by public TCR beta signatures. Study-wide findings and caveats: Of the TCR beta families, the public ones yielded a cumulative frequency that identified carriers of CMV plus the relevant HLA. HLA-C-restricted, CMV-specific TCR beta clonotypes were dominant ex vivo.

This clonotype was picked up many times. What it binds is not known. The CDR3 covers 15 residues. The V and J ends lost 1 base and 7 bases respectively, with 16 bases between them. TCRdb analysed the reads with MiXCR anew, one entry per CDR3 protein. This sample yields 150,000 to 200,000 distinct CDR3 sequences, of which 14% are seen a single time; around 27% belongs to the top ten. The sequence came from a human donor in good health (CMV status not recorded). Some clones in this sample may be carry-over from other donors' samples. The chain links TRBV12-3 or TRBV12-4 to TRBJ1-2; D uncertain. Sequencing was performed on PBMCs. As DNA, the CDR3 is TGTGCCAGCAGTTTAGGGGGAAAAATGTCCCGTGGCTACACCTTC. Protein sequence: CASSLGGKMSRGYTF.